The 11 T cell receptor beta chains below come from one sample, sequenced in a study of blood T cell repertoires in COVID-19. Repertoires were generated with immunoSEQ multiplex PCR, while TCRdb's copy carries only in-frame clones and drops some. This table has about 210,000 clones, roughly 87% appearing once. Sequencing was performed on PBMCs or T cells enriched from blood (not recorded which). The receptors originated from a man aged 18 to 35 with acute COVID-19.

CDR3 nucleotide sequence: TGTGCCAGCAGCTTAGTGGGAGGACTAGCCGCAGATACGCAGTATTTT. Translated, it gives CASSLVGGLAADTQYF. The genes are TRBV7-8 and TRBJ2-3; 8 positions agree with TRBD2. CDR3 length equals 16 residues. Germline values: CDR1 SGHVS, CDR2 FQNEAQ. Trimming took 1 base from V and 4 from J; bases not matched to a gene: 7.

The chain joins TRBV29-1 to TRBJ2-7; 7 bases map to TRBD1. The CDR3 totals 10 residues. In germline, CDR1 is SQVTM, CDR2 ANQGSEA. The V and J ends lost 6 bases and 5 bases, in that order; junction bases with no gene match: 1. The CDR3 spells CSVTGDEQYF. The DNA of the CDR3 is TGCAGCGTAACAGGGGACGAGCAGTACTTC.

The chain combines TRBV3-1 (or the pseudogene TRBV3-2) with TRBJ2-7, with TRBD1 as a possible D gene (5 bases). V was pared by 3 bases and J by 3 bases, with 9 bases between. CDR1 and CDR2 (germline): LGHDT, YNNKEL (reference sequence). The CDR3 sequence is 13 residues long. CDR3 bases: TGTGCCAGCAGCCACAGGGAAAACTACGAGCAGTACTTC. This encodes CASSHRENYEQYF.

This rearrangement joins TRBV27 to TRBJ2-5; possible D gene TRBD2, 6 bases. Trimming cost V 5 bases and J 7 bases, with 26 bases left between them. Germline values: CDR1 MNHEY, CDR2 SMNVEV (reference sequence). This CDR3 comprises 17 residues. The CDR3 region has the DNA TGTGCCAGCAGTCCCTCCGTCCGGGAGTATTCTGGTGGGACCCAGTACTTC. It yields the protein CASSPSVREYSGGTQYF.

This clone was observed a handful of times. The chain joins TRBV18 to TRBJ2-1, with D perhaps TRBD2 (5 bases). The CDR3 spans 16 residues. Trimming shortened V by 2 bases and J by 1 base, and 12 bases separated the two germline ends. Germline V gives CDR1 KGHSH, CDR2 LQKENI. CDR3 region: CASSPSSLASYNEQFF. The CDR3 DNA is TGTGCCAGCTCACCAAGTTCCCTAGCTTCCTACAATGAGCAGTTCTTC.

This chain joins TRBV6-2 or TRBV6-3 and TRBJ2-1; 7 nucleotides match TRBD2. The CDR3 has 15 residues. The germline gives CDR1 MNHEY, CDR2 SVGEGT. V shed 0 bases and J 7 bases; nucleotides not matched to a gene: 6. The CDR3 DNA is TGTGCCAGCAGTTACTCTGCGGGAGAAGGAAATGAGCAGTTCTTC. Translation: CASSYSAGEGNEQFF.

This chain uses TRBV6-1 with TRBJ1-4; D ambiguous. The CDR3 totals 12 residues. The germline CDR1 and CDR2 sequences are MNHNS and SASEGT. Trimming took off 3 bases at V and 8 bases at J, with 7 bases between the two ends. CDR3 DNA sequence: TGTGCCAGCAGTGACACGGGGGAAAAACTGTTTTTT. Residues: CASSDTGEKLFF.

V gene TRBV6-6 combines with J gene TRBJ2-4; TRBD2 agrees at 7 bases. Germline V gene lookup returns CDR1 MNHNY and CDR2 SVGAGI (reference sequence). After removal of 0 bases from V and 8 bases from J, the junction contained 1 base not matched to a gene. The CDR3 extends over 13 amino acids. CDR3 residues: CASSYSSGDIQYF. DNA for the CDR3: TGTGCCAGCAGTTACTCGAGCGGGGACATTCAGTACTTC.

V gene TRBV28 combines with J gene TRBJ1-2, with D unclear. Germline loops: CDR1 MDHEN, CDR2 SYDVKM. CDR3 length equals 16 residues. The ends were cut back, 4 bases at V and 4 bases at J, with 19 bases in the middle. The CDR3 nucleotides are TGTGCCAGCAGTTCCCCCGTCAGACTAGGAAGCTATGGCTACACCTTC. It is translated as CASSSPVRLGSYGYTF.

This clone appeared a single time. The V and J genes are TRBV5-8 and TRBJ1-2, with 8 bases aligning to TRBD1. After removal of 6 bases from V and 3 bases from J, the junction contained 16 bases not matched to a gene. In germline, CDR1 is SGHTS, CDR2 YDEGEE. The CDR3 has 17 amino acids. CDR3: CASIRLVTGTGDYGYTF. CDR3 in DNA: TGTGCCAGCATCCGCTTGGTTACCGGGACAGGAGACTATGGCTACACCTTC.

The V call is TRBV28, the J call TRBJ2-7, with 7 nucleotides matching TRBD2. The junction had 5 bases not matched to a gene; V was cut back by 5 bases and J by 1 base. The CDR3 has 14 amino acids. Germline assignment: CDR1 MDHEN and CDR2 SYDVKM. The CDR3 is CASSGEGWSYEQYF. The CDR3 DNA reads as TGTGCCAGCAGTGGGGAGGGGTGGTCCTACGAGCAGTACTTC.